The 12 T cell receptor beta chains given below trace back to one sample, sequenced in a study of shared clonotypes between healthy human individuals. Repertoires were generated with immunoSEQ multiplex PCR, while TCRdb's copy carries only in-frame clones and drops some. The data contain millions of clones, 85% to 95% of them singletons. Sequencing was done on a sample of naive CD4+ T cells sorted from blood. Subset in this sample: CD45RA+ positively selected. These receptors all come from a man aged 18-30 years in good health.

The chain couples TRBV6-7 to TRBJ2-1; D possibly matches TRBD1 or TRBD2 (5 bases each). TRBV6-7 is given ORF status, its function remaining uncertain. V lost 5 bases, J lost 0 bases, and 29 bases lay in between. The CDR3 consists of 21 residues. The CDR3 spells CASSQAFWGSGGLNSYNEQFF. CDR3 DNA: TGTGCCAGCAGTCAGGCTTTTTGGGGGAGTGGCGGACTCAACTCCTACAATGAGCAGTTCTTC.

The chain has TRBV2 and TRBJ2-5, with D unresolved. Germline V CDR1 and CDR2: SNHLY, FYNNEI. The V and J ends lost 5 bases and 7 bases respectively, with 5 bases between them. CDR3 length: 10 residues. The CDR3 DNA reads TGTGCCAGCAGTTACGGGACCCAGTACTTC. This encodes CASSYGTQYF.

This clone was seen once. Other nucleotide sequences in the sample specify the same CDR3. The chain is built from TRBV6-5 and TRBJ1-1, with 7 bases matching TRBD1. This CDR3 region has 11 residues. Germline assignment: CDR1 MNHEY and CDR2 SVGAGI. The junction had 1 base not matched to a gene; V was cut back by 6 bases and J by 6 bases. CDR3 protein: CASSRGAEAFF. The CDR3 DNA reads TGTGCCAGCAGCAGGGGGGCTGAAGCTTTCTTT.

The chain carries TRBV6-1 and TRBJ1-2; D ambiguous. CDR3 length: 16 residues. V lost 2 bases and J lost 0, with 13 bases in between. Germline CDR1 and CDR2: MNHNS and SASEGT. The CDR3 DNA follows: TGTGCCAGCAGTGAATCGGCCCGAGAGGCTAACTATGGCTACACCTTC. This gives the protein CASSESAREANYGYTF.

Comments on this clone: Other nucleotide sequences in the sample specify the same CDR3. The chain combines TRBV5-1 with TRBJ2-3, with D tentatively TRBD1 (5 bases). The germline V and J ends were trimmed by 0 bases and 6 bases, with 11 bases remaining between them. Germline CDR1 reads SGHRS; CDR2 reads YFSETQ. The CDR3 sequence is 14 residues long. This CDR3 is CASSLVGVGDTQYF. The CDR3 DNA follows: TGCGCCAGCAGCTTGGTAGGGGTCGGGGATACGCAGTATTTT.

The chain employs TRBV6-5 and TRBJ1-4; D remains ambiguous. In germline, CDR1 is MNHEY, CDR2 SVGAGI. V gave up 6 bases and J gave up 8 bases, with 13 bases separating them. CDR3 length: 13 residues. In DNA, the CDR3 is TGTGCCAGCAGCCCGGACCTAAGAGAAAAACTGTTTTTT. The encoded protein is CASSPDLREKLFF.

Remarks on this clone: This clone may be a read error of a much larger clone one base away. Other DNA sequences in this specimen translate into the identical CDR3. This chain links TRBV5-5 with TRBJ2-7, with D unresolved. This CDR3 spans 11 amino acids. Germline lookup yields CDR1 SGHKS and CDR2 YYEKEE (reference sequence). Trimming pared 0 bases from V and 3 bases from J, leaving 1 base between. The chain's CDR3 is CASSLGYEQYF. The DNA for the CDR3 is TGTGCCAGCAGCTTGGGCTACGAGCAGTACTTC.

This clone has only a few counts. This chain links TRBV4-3 with TRBJ1-1, with 8 bases lining up with TRBD1. This CDR3 region has 15 residues. Germline CDR1 is LGHNA and CDR2 is YSLEER. Trimming at V came to 2 bases and at J to 7 bases, leaving 9 bases not matched to a gene. This CDR3 is CASSQLRQGKFEAFF. DNA of the CDR3: TGCGCCAGCAGCCAACTTAGACAGGGGAAGTTTGAAGCTTTCTTT.

This chain joins TRBV9 and TRBJ1-4; the D is unclear. The germline V gene has CDR1 SGDLS and CDR2 YYNGEE. Between the trimmed V and J ends, which lost 0 bases and 0 bases, there was a span of 6 bases. The CDR3 extends over 15 amino acids. CDR3 residues: CASSVVGTTNEKLFF. The CDR3, as DNA: TGTGCCAGCAGCGTAGTGGGGACAACTAATGAAAAACTGTTTTTT. The whole variable domain, remainder taken from reference TRBV9 and TRBJ1-4, is DSGVTQTPKHLITATGQRVTLRCSPRSGDLSVYWYQQSLDQGLQFLIQYYNGEERAKGNILERFSAQQFPDLHSELNLSSLELGDSALYFCASSVVGTTNEKLFFGSGTQLSVL.

V usage is TRBV27 and J usage is TRBJ1-5; D remains ambiguous. Germline V gene data show CDR1 as MNHEY and CDR2 as SMNVEV (reference sequence). CDR3 length: 17 amino acids. Trimming took off 2 bases at V and 9 bases at J, with 23 bases between the two ends. The CDR3: CASSLAMTGPRRMPQHF. The CDR3 region has the DNA TGTGCCAGCAGTTTAGCTATGACCGGGCCCCGTAGGATGCCCCAGCATTTT.

This clone has a single count. The chain has TRBV6-1 and TRBJ1-6; D is perhaps TRBD1 (5 bases). CDR1 and CDR2 from the germline V gene are MNHNS and SASEGT. The CDR3 contains 18 residues. Trimming shortened V by 3 bases and J by 0 bases, and 15 bases separated the two germline ends. The DNA for the CDR3 is TGTGCCAGCAGTGACAAAAACCCAGGGAGCTCCTATAATTCACCCCTCCACTTT. This codes for CASSDKNPGSSYNSPLHF.

J is TRBJ1-5 and V is TRBV6-5; unclear D gene. The V gene lost 5 bases and the J gene lost 4 bases, with 12 bases spanning the gap. The length of the CDR3 is 14 residues. Germline values: CDR1 MNHEY, CDR2 SVGAGI. CDR3 sequence (DNA): TGTGCCAGCAGTCCTCCGGGAAGGAATCAGCCCCAGCATTTT. Translation: CASSPPGRNQPQHF.